This entry describes one T cell receptor beta chain. These data are taken from a study of cytomegalovirus exposure and HLA in healthy donors. Germline lookup yields CDR1 SGHTA and CDR2 FQGNSA. Trimming stripped 5 bases from V and 4 bases from J, with 12 bases between. This CDR3 has 14 amino acids. The primer mix had 60 Vbeta and 13 Jbeta primers. Sequencing used immunoSEQ multiplex PCR; TCRdb keeps in-frame clones, though not all of them. The sample contains 190,000 or so clones, around 86% of which appear only once. This TCR was sampled from a woman aged 45 to 65 in good health and CMV-seropositive. The rearrangement joins TRBV7-2 to TRBJ1-3; TRBD1 might be the D (6 bases). What was sequenced was PBMCs. CDR3 nucleotides: TGTGCCAGCAGCCTCCTACAGGGAGGAAACACCATATATTTT. Translating it yields CASSLLQGGNTIYF.